Listed below are T cell receptor beta chains from one sample, sequenced in a study of patients and donors after allogeneic stem cell transplantation. A single record per CDR3 protein comes from TCRdb applying MiXCR to the RT-PCR reads. Here the sample spans roughly 880,000 distinct CDR3 sequences, more than 15% being singletons. Sequenced sample: blood, either unsorted or a sorted T cell fraction (not recorded which). These receptors were collected from a human donor who was either an allogeneic HSCT recipient or a stem cell or donor lymphocyte infusion donor (not recorded which). It is not recorded whose cells these are; they may come from a transplant donor. Both conserved end residues are part of each CDR3. D genes are given only for firm matches. Not every row has a clone size; where given, it reads once, few, many or a size class.

D: TRBD1
V: TRBV5-1
J: TRBJ2-7
size: few
CDR3: CASSPPRDRTPYEQYF
DNA: TGCGCCAGCAGCCCCCCGCGGGACAGGACCCCCTACGAGCAGTACTTC

D: -
V: TRBV4-2
J: TRBJ2-5
size: -
CDR3: CASSRDPTQETQYF
DNA: TGTGCCAGCAGCCGTGATCCAACCCAAGAGACCCAGTACTTC

D: TRBD1
V: TRBV20-1
J: TRBJ1-1
size: -
CDR3: CSARGQGWTEAFF
DNA: TGCAGTGCTAGGGGACAGGGTTGGACTGAAGCTTTCTTT

D: TRBD2
V: TRBV20-1
J: TRBJ2-5
size: once
CDR3: CSALSGRGETQYF
DNA: TGCAGTGCCCTTAGCGGGAGAGGGGAGACCCAGTACTTC

D: TRBD1
V: TRBV11-2
J: TRBJ2-1
size: few
CDR3: CASSLEGQGRNEQFF
DNA: TGTGCCAGCAGCTTAGAGGGACAGGGCAGGAATGAGCAGTTCTTC

D: -
V: TRBV14
J: TRBJ2-1
size: -
CDR3: CASSQDLRAGVNEQFF
DNA: TGTGCCAGCAGCCAAGATTTGAGGGCAGGGGTGAATGAGCAGTTCTTC

D: -
V: TRBV12-3/TRBV12-4
J: TRBJ2-2
size: many
CDR3: CASSSVANTGELFF
DNA: TGTGCCAGCAGTTCGGTTGCGAACACCGGGGAGCTGTTTTTT

D: TRBD1
V: TRBV5-1
J: TRBJ1-2
size: many
CDR3: CASSQDRAGYTF
DNA: TGCGCCAGCAGCCAGGACAGGGCTGGCTACACCTTC

D: -
V: TRBV7-2
J: TRBJ1-1
size: -
CDR3: CASSTQPRNTEAFF
DNA: TGTGCCAGCAGCACACAGCCGCGGAACACTGAAGCTTTCTTT

D: TRBD2
V: TRBV12-3/TRBV12-4
J: TRBJ2-1
size: few
CDR3: CASSKTSGGSNEQFF
DNA: TGTGCCAGCAGCAAGACTAGCGGTGGAAGCAATGAGCAGTTCTTC

D: TRBD1
V: TRBV7-3
J: TRBJ2-3
size: -
CDR3: CASSLGTAITDTQYF
DNA: TGTGCCAGCAGCCTCGGGACAGCCATCACAGATACGCAGTATTTT

D: -
V: TRBV9
J: TRBJ2-7
size: -
CDR3: CASSVAASESYEQYF
DNA: TGTGCCAGCAGCGTAGCGGCTAGTGAGAGCTACGAGCAGTACTTC

D: -
V: TRBV5-1
J: TRBJ1-5
size: -
CDR3: CASSPWGGNQPQHF
DNA: TGCGCCAGCAGCCCCTGGGGGGGCAATCAGCCCCAGCATTTT

D: -
V: TRBV12-3/TRBV12-4
J: TRBJ2-3
size: few
CDR3: CASNLRPDTDTQYF
DNA: TGTGCCAGCAACCTAAGACCGGACACAGATACGCAGTATTTT

D: -
V: TRBV10-3
J: TRBJ1-1
size: few
CDR3: CAIRQGLDTEAFF
DNA: TGTGCCATCAGGCAGGGACTGGACACTGAAGCTTTCTTT

D: -
V: TRBV7-9
J: TRBJ1-6
size: few
CDR3: CASSSSPLLHF
DNA: TGTGCCAGCAGCTCCTCCCCCCTGCTCCACTTT

D: -
V: TRBV5-1
J: TRBJ2-3
size: -
CDR3: CASSLGLDTDTQYF
DNA: TGCGCCAGCAGCTTAGGACTGGACACAGATACGCAGTATTTT

D: -
V: TRBV7-9
J: TRBJ1-2
size: -
CDR3: CASSPARERGYTF
DNA: TGTGCCAGCAGTCCCGCCAGGGAGCGCGGCTACACCTTC